This T cell receptor (beta chain) was profiled in a study of T cell changes during pregnancy in multiple sclerosis. Germline V gene sequence: CDR1 SGHVS, CDR2 FNYEAQ. V was cut by 1 base and J by 4 bases, with 16 bases left in between. This CDR3 contains 16 residues. Here immunoSEQ multiplex PCR was the method, and the copy in TCRdb shows in-frame clones only, minus some. The sample includes tens of thousands of clones, 91% of them seen just once. This rearrangement joins TRBV7-6 to TRBJ2-5; weak D call: TRBD2 (7 bases). The material was CD4+ T cells from peripheral blood mononuclear cells, obtained in the first trimester of pregnancy. This receptor was taken from a female donor with multiple sclerosis, enrolled in a pregnancy study. CDR3 protein: CASSLGGPGGGETQYF. CDR3 sequence (DNA): TGTGCCAGCAGCTTAGGGGGGCCGGGGGGAGGAGAGACCCAGTACTTC.